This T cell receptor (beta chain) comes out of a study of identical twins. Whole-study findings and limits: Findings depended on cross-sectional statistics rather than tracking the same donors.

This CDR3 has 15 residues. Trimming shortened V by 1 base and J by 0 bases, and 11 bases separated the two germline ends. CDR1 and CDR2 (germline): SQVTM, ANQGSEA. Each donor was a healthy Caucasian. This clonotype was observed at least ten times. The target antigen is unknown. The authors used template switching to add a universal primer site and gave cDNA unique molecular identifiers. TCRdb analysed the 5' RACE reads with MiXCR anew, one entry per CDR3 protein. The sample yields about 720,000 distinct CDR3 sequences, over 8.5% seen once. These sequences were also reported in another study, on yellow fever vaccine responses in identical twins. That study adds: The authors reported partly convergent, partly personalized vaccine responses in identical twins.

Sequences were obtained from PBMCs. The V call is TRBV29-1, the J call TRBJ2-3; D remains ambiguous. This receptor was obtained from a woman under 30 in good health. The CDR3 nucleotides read TGCAGCGTTGAAGGGACCTCGCTTAGCACAGATACGCAGTATTTT. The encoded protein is CSVEGTSLSTDTQYF.